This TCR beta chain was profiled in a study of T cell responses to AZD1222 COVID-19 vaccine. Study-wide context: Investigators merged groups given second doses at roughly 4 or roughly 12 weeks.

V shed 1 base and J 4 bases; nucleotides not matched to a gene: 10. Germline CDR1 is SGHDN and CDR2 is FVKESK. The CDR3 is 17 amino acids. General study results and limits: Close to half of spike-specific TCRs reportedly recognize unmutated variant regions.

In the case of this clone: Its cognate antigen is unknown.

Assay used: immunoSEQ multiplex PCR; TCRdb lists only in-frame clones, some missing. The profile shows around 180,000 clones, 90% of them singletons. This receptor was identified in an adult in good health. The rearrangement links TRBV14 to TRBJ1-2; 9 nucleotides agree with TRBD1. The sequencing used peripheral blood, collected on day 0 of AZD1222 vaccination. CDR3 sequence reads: CASSQGGTGNLGYGYTF. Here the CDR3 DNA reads TGTGCCAGCAGCCAAGGTGGGACAGGGAACCTCGGCTATGGCTACACCTTC.